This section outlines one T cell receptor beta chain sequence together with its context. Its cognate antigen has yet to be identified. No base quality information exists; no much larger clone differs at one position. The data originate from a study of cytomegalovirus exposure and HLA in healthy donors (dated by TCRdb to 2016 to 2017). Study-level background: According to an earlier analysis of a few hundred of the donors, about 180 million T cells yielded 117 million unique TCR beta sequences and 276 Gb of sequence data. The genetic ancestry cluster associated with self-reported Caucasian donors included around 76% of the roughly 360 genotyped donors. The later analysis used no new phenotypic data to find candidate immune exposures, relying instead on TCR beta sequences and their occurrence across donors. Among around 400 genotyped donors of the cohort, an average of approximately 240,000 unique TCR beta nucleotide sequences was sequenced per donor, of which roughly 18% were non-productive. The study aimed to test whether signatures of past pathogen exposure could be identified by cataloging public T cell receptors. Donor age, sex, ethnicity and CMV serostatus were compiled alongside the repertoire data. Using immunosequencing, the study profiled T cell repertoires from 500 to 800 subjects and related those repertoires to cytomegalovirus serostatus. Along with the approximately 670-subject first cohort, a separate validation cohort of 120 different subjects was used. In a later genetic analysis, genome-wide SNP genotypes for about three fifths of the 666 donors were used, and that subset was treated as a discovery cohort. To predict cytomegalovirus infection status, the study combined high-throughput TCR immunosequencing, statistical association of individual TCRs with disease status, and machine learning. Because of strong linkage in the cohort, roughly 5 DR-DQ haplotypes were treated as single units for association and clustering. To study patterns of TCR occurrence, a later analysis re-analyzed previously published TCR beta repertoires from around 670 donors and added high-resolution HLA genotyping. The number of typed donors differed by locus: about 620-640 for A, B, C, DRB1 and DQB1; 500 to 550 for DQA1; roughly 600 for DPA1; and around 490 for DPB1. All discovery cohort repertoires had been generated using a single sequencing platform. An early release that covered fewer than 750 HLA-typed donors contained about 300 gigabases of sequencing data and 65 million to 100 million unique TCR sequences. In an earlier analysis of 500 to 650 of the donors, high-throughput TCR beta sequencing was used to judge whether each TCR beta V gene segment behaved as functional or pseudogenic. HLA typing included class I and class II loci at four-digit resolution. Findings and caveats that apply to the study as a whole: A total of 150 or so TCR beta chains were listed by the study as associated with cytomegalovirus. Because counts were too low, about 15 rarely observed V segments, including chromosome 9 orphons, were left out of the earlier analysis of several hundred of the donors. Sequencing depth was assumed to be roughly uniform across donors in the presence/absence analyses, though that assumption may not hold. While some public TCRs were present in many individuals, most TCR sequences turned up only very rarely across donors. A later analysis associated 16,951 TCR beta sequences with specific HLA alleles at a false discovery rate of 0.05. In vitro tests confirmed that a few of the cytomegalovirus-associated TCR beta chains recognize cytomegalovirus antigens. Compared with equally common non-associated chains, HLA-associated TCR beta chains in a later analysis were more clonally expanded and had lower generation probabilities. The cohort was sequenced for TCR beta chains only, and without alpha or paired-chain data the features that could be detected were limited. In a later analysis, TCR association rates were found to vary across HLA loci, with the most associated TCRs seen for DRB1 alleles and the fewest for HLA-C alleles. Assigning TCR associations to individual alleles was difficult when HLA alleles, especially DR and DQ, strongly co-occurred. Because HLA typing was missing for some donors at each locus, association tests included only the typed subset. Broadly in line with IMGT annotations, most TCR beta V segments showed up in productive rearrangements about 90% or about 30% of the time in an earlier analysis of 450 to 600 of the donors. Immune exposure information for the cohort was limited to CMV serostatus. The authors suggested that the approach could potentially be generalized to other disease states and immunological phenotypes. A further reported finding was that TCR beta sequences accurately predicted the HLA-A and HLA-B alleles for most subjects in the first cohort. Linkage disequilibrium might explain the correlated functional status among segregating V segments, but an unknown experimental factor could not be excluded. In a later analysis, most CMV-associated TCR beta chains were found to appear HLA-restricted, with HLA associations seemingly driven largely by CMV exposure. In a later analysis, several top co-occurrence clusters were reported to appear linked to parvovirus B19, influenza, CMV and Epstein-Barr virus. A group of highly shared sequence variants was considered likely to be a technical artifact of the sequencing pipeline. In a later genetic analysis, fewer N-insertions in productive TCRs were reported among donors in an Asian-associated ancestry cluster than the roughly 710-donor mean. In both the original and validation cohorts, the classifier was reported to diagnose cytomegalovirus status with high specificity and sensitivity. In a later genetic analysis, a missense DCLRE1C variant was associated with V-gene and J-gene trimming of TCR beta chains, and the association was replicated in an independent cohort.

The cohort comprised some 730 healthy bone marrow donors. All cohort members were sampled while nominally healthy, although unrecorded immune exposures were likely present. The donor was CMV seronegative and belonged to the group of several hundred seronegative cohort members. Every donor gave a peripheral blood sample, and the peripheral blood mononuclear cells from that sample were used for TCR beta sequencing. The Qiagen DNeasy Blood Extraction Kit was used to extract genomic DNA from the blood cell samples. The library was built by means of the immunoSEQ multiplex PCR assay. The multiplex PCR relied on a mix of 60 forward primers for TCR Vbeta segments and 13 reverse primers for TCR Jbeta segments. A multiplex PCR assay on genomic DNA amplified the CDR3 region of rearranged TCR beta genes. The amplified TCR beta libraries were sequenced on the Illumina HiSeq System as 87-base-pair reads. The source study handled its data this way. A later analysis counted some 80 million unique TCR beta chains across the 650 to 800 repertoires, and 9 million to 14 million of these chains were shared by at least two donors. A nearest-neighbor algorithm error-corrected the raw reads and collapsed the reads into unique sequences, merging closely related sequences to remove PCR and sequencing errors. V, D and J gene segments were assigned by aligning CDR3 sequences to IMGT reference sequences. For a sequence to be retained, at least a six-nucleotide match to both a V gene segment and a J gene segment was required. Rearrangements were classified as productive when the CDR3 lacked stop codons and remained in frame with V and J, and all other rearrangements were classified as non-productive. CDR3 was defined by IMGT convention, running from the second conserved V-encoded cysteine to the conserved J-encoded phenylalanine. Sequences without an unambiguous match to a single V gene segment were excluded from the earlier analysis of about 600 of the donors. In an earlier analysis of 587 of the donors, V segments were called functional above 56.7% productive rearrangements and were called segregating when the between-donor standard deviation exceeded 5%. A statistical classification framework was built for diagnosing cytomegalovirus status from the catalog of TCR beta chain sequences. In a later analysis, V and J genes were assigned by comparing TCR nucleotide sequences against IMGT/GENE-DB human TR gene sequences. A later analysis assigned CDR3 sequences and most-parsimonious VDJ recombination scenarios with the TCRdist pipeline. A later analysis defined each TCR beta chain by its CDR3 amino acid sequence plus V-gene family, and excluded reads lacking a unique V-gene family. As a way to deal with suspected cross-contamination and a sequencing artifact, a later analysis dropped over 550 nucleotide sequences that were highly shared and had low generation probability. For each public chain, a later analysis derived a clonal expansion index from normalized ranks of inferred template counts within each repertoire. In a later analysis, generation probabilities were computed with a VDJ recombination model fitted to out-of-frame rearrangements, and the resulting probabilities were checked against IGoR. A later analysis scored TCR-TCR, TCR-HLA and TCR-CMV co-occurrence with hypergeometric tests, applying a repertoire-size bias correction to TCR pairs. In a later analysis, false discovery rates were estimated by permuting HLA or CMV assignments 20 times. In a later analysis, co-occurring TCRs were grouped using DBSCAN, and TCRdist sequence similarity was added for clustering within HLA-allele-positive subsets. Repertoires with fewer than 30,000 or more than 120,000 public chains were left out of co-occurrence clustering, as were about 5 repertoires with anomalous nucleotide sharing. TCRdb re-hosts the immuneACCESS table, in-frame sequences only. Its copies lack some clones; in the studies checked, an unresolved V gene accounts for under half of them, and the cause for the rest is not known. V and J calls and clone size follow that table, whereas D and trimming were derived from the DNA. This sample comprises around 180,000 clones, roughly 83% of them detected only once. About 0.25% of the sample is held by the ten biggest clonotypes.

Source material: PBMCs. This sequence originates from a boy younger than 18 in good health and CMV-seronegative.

The CDR3: CASSLLQGPGIGYTF. The DNA sequence follows: TGTGCCAGTAGTCTTCTACAGGGCCCGGGTATTGGCTACACCTTC. The chain is made from TRBV19 and TRBJ1-2; the best D guess is TRBD1, with 6 bases matching. Trimming takes 5 bases from V and 7 bases from J, and the germline ends sit 20 bases apart. The CDR3 holds 15 amino acids from the cysteine to the phenylalanine. The sequence is cut down to CDR3 DNA, 45 bases in frame from base 1. The germline V gene (reference sequence) provides CDR1 LNHDA and CDR2 SQIVND.